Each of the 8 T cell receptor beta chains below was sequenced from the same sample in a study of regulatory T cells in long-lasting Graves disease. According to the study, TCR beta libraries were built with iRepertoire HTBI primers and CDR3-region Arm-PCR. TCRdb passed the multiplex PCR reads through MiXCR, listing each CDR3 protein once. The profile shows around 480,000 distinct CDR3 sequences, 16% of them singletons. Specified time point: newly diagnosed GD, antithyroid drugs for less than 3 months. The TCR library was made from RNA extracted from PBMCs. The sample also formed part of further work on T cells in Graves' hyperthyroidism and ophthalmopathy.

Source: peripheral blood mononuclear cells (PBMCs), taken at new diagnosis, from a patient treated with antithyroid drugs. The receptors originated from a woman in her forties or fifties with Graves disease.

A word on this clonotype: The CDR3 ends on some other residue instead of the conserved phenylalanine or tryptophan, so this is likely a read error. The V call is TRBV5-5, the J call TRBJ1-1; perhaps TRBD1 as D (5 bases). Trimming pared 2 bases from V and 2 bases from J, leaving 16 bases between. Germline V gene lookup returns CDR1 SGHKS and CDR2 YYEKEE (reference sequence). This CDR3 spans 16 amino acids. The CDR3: CASSLAGRAENTEAFL. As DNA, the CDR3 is TGTGCCAGCAGCTTAGCAGGGAGGGCTGAAAACACTGAAGCTTTCCTT.

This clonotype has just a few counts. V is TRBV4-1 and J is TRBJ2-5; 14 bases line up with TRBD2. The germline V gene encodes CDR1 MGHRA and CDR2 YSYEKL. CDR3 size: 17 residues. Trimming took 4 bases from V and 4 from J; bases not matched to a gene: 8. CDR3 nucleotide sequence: TGCGCCAGCAGCCTAACCCTTGGACTAGCGGGGGGAGAGACCCAGTACTTC. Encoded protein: CASSLTLGLAGGETQYF.

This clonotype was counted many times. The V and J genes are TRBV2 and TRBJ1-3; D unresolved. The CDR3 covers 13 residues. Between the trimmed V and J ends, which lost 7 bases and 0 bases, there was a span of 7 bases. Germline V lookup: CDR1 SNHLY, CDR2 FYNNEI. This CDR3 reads CASILSSGNTIYF. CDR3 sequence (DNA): TGTGCCAGCATCCTGTCCTCTGGAAACACCATATATTTT.

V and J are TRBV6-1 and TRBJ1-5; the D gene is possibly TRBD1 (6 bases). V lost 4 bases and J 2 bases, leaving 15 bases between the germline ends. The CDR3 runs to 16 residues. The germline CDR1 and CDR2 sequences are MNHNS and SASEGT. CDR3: CASSGKTGIGNQPQHF. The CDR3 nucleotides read TGTGCCAGCAGTGGGAAGACAGGCATTGGCAATCAGCCCCAGCATTTT.

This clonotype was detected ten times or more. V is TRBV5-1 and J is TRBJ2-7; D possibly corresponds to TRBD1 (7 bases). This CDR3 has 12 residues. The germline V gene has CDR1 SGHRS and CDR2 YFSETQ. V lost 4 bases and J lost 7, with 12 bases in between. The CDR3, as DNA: TGCGCCAGCAGCCTGACAGGGAGGGAGCAGTACTTC. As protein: CASSLTGREQYF.

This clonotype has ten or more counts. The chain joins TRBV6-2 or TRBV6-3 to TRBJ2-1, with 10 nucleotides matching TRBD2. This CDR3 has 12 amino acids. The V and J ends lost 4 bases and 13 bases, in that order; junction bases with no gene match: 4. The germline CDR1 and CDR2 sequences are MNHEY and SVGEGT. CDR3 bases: TGTGCCAGCAGTTTAGCGGGGGGAGATCAGTTCTTC. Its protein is CASSLAGGDQFF.

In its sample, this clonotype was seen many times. This CDR3 is CASSVEGSAGELFF. DNA for the CDR3: TGTGCCAGCAGTGTGGAAGGGTCGGCCGGGGAGCTGTTTTTT. The rearrangement uses TRBV2 and TRBJ2-2; D not certain. This CDR3 is 14 amino acids long. From germline, CDR1 is SNHLY and CDR2 FYNNEI. Deletions cut 4 bases from V and 6 bases from J, with 12 bases between.

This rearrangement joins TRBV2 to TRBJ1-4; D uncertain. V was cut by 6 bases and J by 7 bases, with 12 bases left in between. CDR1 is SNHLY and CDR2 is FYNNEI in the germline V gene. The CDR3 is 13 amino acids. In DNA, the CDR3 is TGTGCCAGCAGCTCCCGGGGTGGTGAAAAACTGTTTTTT. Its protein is CASSSRGGEKLFF.